One T cell receptor (beta chain) is described in this entry. This sample was taken from a study of blood T cell repertoires in COVID-19. Study context: COVID-19 samples, acute and convalescent, were from the United States, Italy and Spain. T cells, B-cell-depleted T cells, or PBMCs provided the cDNA or gDNA that served as material.

V trimming: 5 bases; J trimming: 2 bases; junction bases outside the gene matches: 8. Germline-derived CDR1 and CDR2 are ENHRY and SYGVKD. The length of the CDR3 is 15 residues. Original methodology: Estimation of nucleated cell counts relied on the amplification of reference gene primers. Clones were read by immunoSEQ multiplex PCR, and TCRdb kept only the in-frame ones, dropping some. V, J and clone size reflect that table, while D and trimming were determined from the DNA. Of roughly 300,000 clones listed, around 87% are singletons. This chain joins TRBV10-3 and TRBJ2-7; 8 nucleotides match TRBD1. The material sequenced was peripheral blood. The origin of this receptor is a woman aged 45-59 years who had recovered from COVID-19. CDR3 in amino acids: CAISFFDRGTYEQYF. CDR3 nucleotide sequence: TGTGCCATCAGTTTTTTCGACAGGGGAACCTACGAGCAGTACTTC.